The clone carrying this T cell receptor (beta chain) appeared a few times. The sample comes from a study of cytomegalovirus exposure and HLA in healthy donors. For the study at large: In an earlier analysis, 95 million to 140 million unique TCR beta sequences were found from approximately 190 million T cells.

This PCR relied on a set of 60 Vbeta primers and 13 Jbeta primers. TCRdb keeps only in-frame clones here, not all; method: immunoSEQ multiplex PCR. The sample yields some 60,000 clones, approximately 80% seen once. The CDR3 has 13 residues. V was shortened by 5 bases and J by 7 bases, with 11 bases between the two germline ends. CDR1 and CDR2 (germline): MGHDK, SYGVNS. This receptor was taken from a male donor in good health and CMV-seronegative. The rearrangement links TRBV25-1 to TRBJ2-2, with D unclear. Specimen: PBMCs. CDR3 sequence: CASSRLSGGELFF. CDR3 bases: TGTGCCAGCAGTAGACTGTCCGGCGGGGAGCTGTTTTTT.